These 9 T cell receptor beta chains came from one sample sequenced in a study of blood T cell repertoires in COVID-19. TCRdb keeps only in-frame clones here, not all; method: immunoSEQ multiplex PCR. Found here are some 42,000 clones, approximately 90% of them singletons; the top ten hold less than 3%. Material: peripheral blood. Receptor source: a human donor in a cohort sampled during active COVID-19.

The rearrangement links TRBV2 to TRBJ2-3; D unclear. Trimming stripped 8 bases from V and 0 bases from J, with 9 bases between. The germline V gene encodes CDR1 SNHLY and CDR2 FYNNEI. The CDR3 is 13 amino acids. The CDR3 loop is CASPGASTDTQYF. As DNA, the CDR3 is TGTGCCAGCCCCGGTGCTAGCACAGATACGCAGTATTTT.

This sequence joins TRBV7-9 and TRBJ2-3; a possible D gene is TRBD1 (6 bases). This CDR3 has 14 amino acids. V was shortened by 5 bases and J by 4 bases, with 13 bases between the two germline ends. Germline CDR1 SEHNR, CDR2 FQNEAQ (reference sequence). The CDR3 loop is CASSLLQGADTQYF. In DNA form, the CDR3 reads TGTGCCAGCAGCCTCCTACAGGGCGCAGATACGCAGTATTTT. Full variable domain (remainder filled in from reference TRBV7-9 and TRBJ2-3): DTGVSQNPRHKITKRGQNVTFRCDPISEHNRLYWYRQTLGQGPEFLTYFQNEAQLEKSRLLSDRFSAERPKGSFSTLEIQRTEQGDSAMYLCASSLLQGADTQYFGPGTRLTVL.

This clone showed up just once. The V call is TRBV7-2, the J call TRBJ2-4; no clear D gene. Per the germline V gene, CDR1 is SGHTA and CDR2 is FQGNSA. V gave up 1 base and J gave up 1 base, with 11 bases separating them. The CDR3 extends over 16 amino acids. CDR3 protein: CASSLVVSSAKNIQYF. DNA of the CDR3: TGTGCCAGCAGCTTAGTTGTCTCTTCGGCCAAAAACATTCAGTACTTC.

The V gene is TRBV11-3, the J gene TRBJ1-1; D gene uncertain. This CDR3 comprises 14 residues. With 2 bases removed from V and 1 base from J, the gap between germline ends came to 8 bases. The V gene's germline CDR1 is SGHNT and CDR2 YENEEA. This CDR3 reads CASSLYSPNTEAFF. In DNA, the CDR3 is TGTGCCAGCAGCTTATACAGCCCGAACACTGAAGCTTTCTTT.

The rearrangement joins TRBV27 to TRBJ2-4; D is unresolved. The CDR3 is made up of 14 amino acids. V lost 3 bases, J lost 1 base, and 7 bases lay in between. Germline V gene lookup returns CDR1 MNHEY and CDR2 SMNVEV (reference sequence). The chain's CDR3 is CASSFTGAKNIQYF. CDR3 nucleotide sequence: TGTGCCAGCAGTTTTACGGGTGCCAAAAACATTCAGTACTTC.

This chain links TRBV5-6 with TRBJ1-2; D gene uncertain. The V gene lost 8 bases and the J gene lost 8 bases, with 19 bases spanning the gap. Germline V gene lookup returns CDR1 SGHDT and CDR2 YYEEEE. This CDR3 has 13 amino acids. The CDR3 reads CASAPSGSGGYTF. For the CDR3, the DNA is TGTGCCAGTGCCCCGAGCGGGAGTGGGGGCTACACCTTC.

The J gene is TRBJ1-1, the V gene TRBV14; TRBD1 matches at 8 bases. Germline trimming cut 6 bases from V and 7 bases from J; bases unmatched to any gene: 7. Germline assignment: CDR1 SGHDN and CDR2 FVKESK. CDR3 size: 13 residues. CDR3 residues: CASSPDRVGEAFF. The CDR3 nucleotides read TGTGCCAGCAGTCCGGACAGGGTGGGTGAAGCTTTCTTT.

The chain employs TRBV10-1 and TRBJ2-3; 10 bases are a match to TRBD2. CDR1 WNHNN and CDR2 SYGVQD come from the germline V gene (reference sequence). The junction had 9 bases not matched to a gene; V was cut back by 3 bases and J by 3 bases. The CDR3 consists of 17 residues. This chain's CDR3 is CASSDGKRGGWTDTQYF. Written as DNA, the CDR3 is TGCGCCAGCAGTGATGGGAAGCGGGGGGGCTGGACAGATACGCAGTATTTT.

This clone was seen only once. The V call is TRBV24-1, the J call TRBJ1-5, with unresolved D. Per the germline V gene, CDR1 is KGHDR and CDR2 is SFDVKD. There are 14 residues in the CDR3. V was clipped by 6 bases and J by 0 bases, with 8 bases between them. CDR3 residues: CATSSGSSNQPQHF. CDR3 coding DNA: TGTGCCACCAGTTCGGGGTCTAGCAATCAGCCCCAGCATTTT.